This TCR beta chain was profiled in a study of CD8 T cells in Susac syndrome. V was shortened by 0 bases and J by 8 bases, with 5 bases between the two germline ends. The germline gives CDR1 MGHRA, CDR2 YSYEKL. The length of the CDR3 is 13 residues. Sequencing targeted TCR beta in blood CD8+ and CD4+ T cells. Through negative isolation, CD4+ and CD8+ T cells were obtained, while TEMRA cells were enriched using FACS. Random hexamers were used to reverse transcribe roughly 0.5 to 1 ug of RNA. TCRdb reprocessed the immunoSEQ multiplex PCR reads with MiXCR, giving one entry per CDR3 protein. Among about 200,000 distinct CDR3 sequences, roughly 94% were seen once, and the ten largest hold about 0.095%.

The sample comprised CD4+ T cells from PBMCs. The rearrangement joins TRBV4-1 to TRBJ1-6; D is unresolved. The clonotype comes from a human donor in good health. CDR3 sequence reads: CASSQDNDSPLHF. The CDR3 bases are TGCGCCAGCAGCCAAGATAACGATTCACCCCTCCACTTT.